The 23 T cell receptor beta chains presented below share a single source sample, sequenced in a study of blood T cell repertoires in COVID-19. Clones were read by immunoSEQ multiplex PCR, and TCRdb kept only the in-frame ones, dropping some. In the table there are about 81,000 clones, more than 80% of which are singletons. Sequencing used peripheral blood. The receptors here all came from a human donor in a cohort sampled during active COVID-19.

This rearrangement joins TRBV20-1 to TRBJ2-7, with D unclear. Trimming removed 2 bases at V and 4 bases at J, with 6 bases between. The germline V gene encodes CDR1 DFQATT and CDR2 SNEGSKA (reference sequence). CDR3 length: 11 residues. As DNA, the CDR3 is TGCAGTGCTAGAAACTCTTACGAGCAGTACTTC. Residues: CSARNSYEQYF.

The chain combines TRBV5-1 with TRBJ2-7, with a possible D match to TRBD2 (6 bases). Germline CDR1 reads SGHRS; CDR2 reads YFSETQ. The V gene lost 0 bases and the J gene lost 4 bases, with 11 bases spanning the gap. This CDR3 has 14 residues. Here the CDR3 reads CASSLATGEYEQYF. In DNA, the CDR3 is TGCGCCAGCAGCTTGGCTACGGGGGAGTACGAGCAGTACTTC.

The chain couples TRBV5-4 to TRBJ2-3; D is perhaps TRBD2 (6 bases). The V gene's germline CDR1 is SGHNT and CDR2 YYREEE (reference sequence). The CDR3 is 15 amino acids. Between the trimmed V and J ends, which lost 2 bases and 6 bases, there was a span of 16 bases. The CDR3 nucleotides are TGTGCCAGCAGCTTCAGTCGTCGCGGGGCGGATACGCAGTATTTT. Residues: CASSFSRRGADTQYF.

The chain has TRBV19 and TRBJ2-1; 11 bases are shared with TRBD2. V shed 6 bases and J 10 bases; nucleotides not matched to a gene: 11. CDR3 length equals 15 residues. The V gene's germline CDR1 is LNHDA and CDR2 SQIVND (reference sequence). The CDR3 bases are TGTGCCAGTAGCGGAACTAGCGGGGGCCCGATGGAGCAGTTCTTC. Translated, it gives CASSGTSGGPMEQFF.

The chain is built from TRBV5-4 and TRBJ2-4; D possibly corresponds to TRBD1 (6 bases). This CDR3 is built from 14 residues. From germline, CDR1 is SGHNT and CDR2 YYREEE (reference sequence). V lost 3 bases and J 5 bases, leaving 12 bases between the germline ends. The CDR3 sequence: CASSSRGTQNIQYF. The CDR3 DNA sequence: TGTGCCAGCAGCTCGAGGGGGACGCAAAACATTCAGTACTTC.

CDR3 region: CASTLGQGGSYEQYF. Here the CDR3 DNA reads TGTGCCAGCACCCTTGGACAGGGTGGTTCCTACGAGCAGTACTTC. J is TRBJ2-7 and V is TRBV2; TRBD1 aligns across 8 bases. The J segment lost 1 base and the V segment lost 7 bases, leaving 9 bases of the junction unmatched. Looked up from germline, CDR1 is SNHLY and CDR2 is FYNNEI. The CDR3 sequence is 15 residues long. Full variable domain (remainder filled in from reference TRBV2 and TRBJ2-7): EPEVTQTPSHQVTQMGQEVILRCVPISNHLYFYWYRQILGQKVEFLVSFYNNEISEKSEIFDDQFSVERPDGSNFTLKIRSTKLEDSAMYFCASTLGQGGSYEQYFGPGTRLTVT.

The chain uses TRBV5-1 and TRBJ2-5; 7 nucleotides line up with TRBD2. Germline loops: CDR1 SGHRS, CDR2 YFSETQ. With 0 bases clipped from V and 0 bases from J, the junction kept 8 bases outside the gene matches. This CDR3 comprises 17 residues. DNA for the CDR3: TGCGCCAGCAGCTTGGCCCGGAGCGGGATAAACCAAGAGACCCAGTACTTC. Its protein product is CASSLARSGINQETQYF.

The rearrangement uses TRBV6-5 and TRBJ2-7; 9 bases line up with TRBD2. The CDR3 totals 15 residues. J was trimmed by 3 bases and V by 7 bases; bases with no gene match: 10. Germline loops: CDR1 MNHEY, CDR2 SVGAGI. The CDR3, as DNA: TGTGCCAGCACCGAACGGGCGGGGGGGTTCTACGAGCAGTACTTC. This codes for CASTERAGGFYEQYF.

V and J are TRBV28 and TRBJ1-5, with TRBD1 matching 12 bases. There are 14 residues in the CDR3. Germline trimming cut 4 bases from V and 7 bases from J; bases unmatched to any gene: 2. Germline V CDR1 and CDR2: MDHEN, SYDVKM. Written as DNA, the CDR3 is TGTGCCAGCAGTTGGGACAGGGGGCACCAGCCCCAGCATTTT. It specifies CASSWDRGHQPQHF. Based on the CDR3 plus reference TRBV28 and TRBJ1-5, the full variable domain is DVKVTQSSRYLVKRTGEKVFLECVQDMDHENMFWYRQDPGLGLRLIYFSYDVKMKEKGDIPEGYSVSREKKERFSLILESASTNQTSMYLCASSWDRGHQPQHFGDGTRLSIL.

J is TRBJ2-7 and V is TRBV5-5, with D possibly matching TRBD1 (6 bases). This CDR3 comprises 13 residues. Trimming shortened V by 1 base and J by 3 bases, and 8 bases separated the two germline ends. Germline V gene sequence: CDR1 SGHKS, CDR2 YYEKEE (reference sequence). The CDR3 DNA follows: TGTGCCAGCAGCTTGATCAGGGGCTACGAGCAGTACTTC. Its translation is CASSLIRGYEQYF.

The J gene is TRBJ1-1, the V gene TRBV5-1; TRBD1 might be the D (5 bases). The ends were cut back, 5 bases at V and 0 bases at J, with 11 bases in the middle. Per germline, CDR1 SGHRS and CDR2 YFSETQ. The CDR3 totals 14 residues. CDR3 DNA: TGCGCCAGCAGGGAGGGGACGGTGAACACTGAAGCTTTCTTT. This codes for CASREGTVNTEAFF.

The V call is TRBV24-1, the J call TRBJ2-3; unclear D gene. Germline values: CDR1 KGHDR, CDR2 SFDVKD. This CDR3 comprises 14 residues. Trimming took off 3 bases at V and 10 bases at J, with 16 bases between the two ends. CDR3 nucleotide sequence: TGTGCCACCAGTGATCCCGGAGAGACTCCCGCGCAGTATTTT. It yields the protein CATSDPGETPAQYF.

The rearrangement joins TRBV2 to TRBJ2-7, with TRBD1 matching over 8 bases. Germline CDR1 and CDR2: SNHLY and FYNNEI. CDR3 length: 12 residues. Unmatched junction bases numbered 6, after V lost 10 bases and J lost 4 bases. The CDR3 DNA reads as TGTGCCACGCAGGGGGCTAAATACGAGCAGTACTTC. This gives the protein CATQGAKYEQYF. Looking up the rest from reference TRBV2 and TRBJ2-7 gives the full variable domain: EPEVTQTPSHQVTQMGQEVILRCVPISNHLYFYWYRQILGQKVEFLVSFYNNEISEKSEIFDDQFSVERPDGSNFTLKIRSTKLEDSAMYFCATQGAKYEQYFGPGTRLTVT.

In this sample, this clone turned up a few times. V usage is TRBV24-1 and J usage is TRBJ1-5; 12 nucleotides agree with TRBD1. The CDR3 covers 16 residues. Germline V gives CDR1 KGHDR, CDR2 SFDVKD. J gave up 5 bases and V 4 bases, and 5 bases lay outside the gene matches. The CDR3 bases are TGTGCCACCAGTGACCCCGGGACAGGGGGCGATCAGCCCCAGCATTTT. Protein product: CATSDPGTGGDQPQHF.

The genes are TRBV15 and TRBJ2-7; no definite D call. The V gene lost 3 bases and the J gene lost 2 bases, with 17 bases spanning the gap. The CDR3 extends over 16 amino acids. Germline CDR1 reads LNHNV; CDR2 reads YYDKDF (reference sequence). The CDR3 spells CATSSGPIHVPYEQYF. DNA of the CDR3: TGTGCCACCAGCAGCGGTCCCATTCACGTTCCCTACGAGCAGTACTTC.

V and J are TRBV6-5 and TRBJ1-4; TRBD1 matches 9 bases. Germline assignment: CDR1 MNHEY and CDR2 SVGAGI. This CDR3 has 15 residues. The V and J ends lost 6 bases and 4 bases, in that order; junction bases with no gene match: 6. The DNA of the CDR3 is TGTGCCAGCAGACAACCGGGACAGGGTAATGAAAAACTGTTTTTT. Translating it yields CASRQPGQGNEKLFF.

The chain uses TRBV14 and TRBJ1-1; no clear D gene. The germline CDR1 and CDR2 sequences are SGHDN and FVKESK. This CDR3 spans 13 amino acids. V was trimmed by 4 bases and J by 8 bases, leaving 14 bases between them. The CDR3 loop is CASSPNTELEAFF. The CDR3 DNA follows: TGTGCCAGCAGCCCGAATACAGAGCTCGAAGCTTTCTTT.

By sample share, this clone is medium-sized (0.01 to 0.1%). This chain uses TRBV3-1 (or the pseudogene TRBV3-2) with TRBJ1-1, with a possible D match to TRBD1 (5 bases). The CDR3 is 15 residues long. Germline CDR1 and CDR2: LGHDT and YNNKEL (reference sequence). Trimming left V 2 bases short and J 3 bases short, with 13 bases between. The DNA for the CDR3 is TGTGCCAGCAGCCAACCCCAGTCGGGGGACACTGAAGCTTTCTTT. This codes for CASSQPQSGDTEAFF.

The sample holds a few counts of this clone. The chain uses TRBV12-5 and TRBJ1-2; D is possibly TRBD1 (6 bases). Trimming removed 1 base from V and 5 bases from J, with 17 bases in between. The CDR3 runs 16 residues. Germline V gene data show CDR1 as LGHNT and CDR2 as FRNRAP. In DNA form, the CDR3 reads TGTGCTAGTGGTTTGGCACTGGACAGTAGGAGTTATGGCTACACCTTC. This sequence encodes CASGLALDSRSYGYTF.

The chain couples TRBV5-8 to TRBJ1-2, with 11 positions matching TRBD1. CDR1 and CDR2 (germline): SGHTS, YDEGEE. The V and J ends lost 3 bases and 3 bases, in that order; junction bases with no gene match: 1. The CDR3 is 14 amino acids. The CDR3 loop is CASSSGQGDYGYTF. The CDR3 region has the DNA TGTGCCAGCAGCTCGGGACAGGGGGACTATGGCTACACCTTC.

This rearrangement joins TRBV2 to TRBJ1-6, with a possible D match to TRBD1 (5 bases). Trimming took 3 bases from V and 6 from J, leaving 9 bases between them. CDR1 SNHLY and CDR2 FYNNEI come from the germline V gene. There are 14 residues in the CDR3. The CDR3 sequence is CASSEQGSNSPLHF. The CDR3, as DNA: TGTGCCAGCAGTGAGCAGGGTTCTAATTCACCCCTCCACTTT.

The chain has TRBV19 and TRBJ2-7, with 7 nucleotides matching TRBD1. The CDR3 is 14 amino acids. V trimming: 6 bases; J trimming: 3 bases; junction bases outside the gene matches: 8. Germline CDR1 reads LNHDA; CDR2 reads SQIVND (reference sequence). CDR3 sequence reads: CASSDHDRDYEQYF. The CDR3, as DNA: TGTGCCAGTAGCGATCACGACAGGGACTACGAGCAGTACTTC.

This clone has only one observation. The chain combines TRBV14 with TRBJ2-2; perhaps TRBD1 as D (5 bases). The CDR3 length is 14 residues. Trimming shortened V by 0 bases and J by 7 bases, and 9 bases separated the two germline ends. Germline assignment: CDR1 SGHDN and CDR2 FVKESK. The CDR3 sequence: CASSQDKGHGELFF. For the CDR3, the DNA is TGTGCCAGCAGCCAAGATAAGGGGCACGGGGAGCTGTTTTTT. Drawing the rest from reference TRBV14 and TRBJ2-2, the complete variable domain is EAGVTQFPSHSVIEKGQTVTLRCDPISGHDNLYWYRRVMGKEIKFLLHFVKESKQDESGMPNNRFLAERTGGTYSTLKVQPAELEDSGVYFCASSQDKGHGELFFGEGSRLTVL.